Listed below are T cell receptor beta chains from one sample, sequenced in a study of T-cell memory formation after mild COVID-19. Each CDR3 protein is one row after TCRdb ran MiXCR on the 5' RACE reads. The table includes about 400,000 distinct CDR3 sequences, more than 20% detected once. Specimen: PBMCs or a T cell subset sorted from them (not recorded which). Receptor source: an adult woman who had mild COVID-19 (a few samples of this study predate the infection). Cell type and time point are not known. Both conserved end residues are part of each CDR3. D genes are given only for firm matches. Clone size is stated in some rows and not others, as once, few, many or a class when expanded.

J gene: TRBJ2-3
V gene: TRBV5-1
D gene: NA
clone size: once
CDR3 protein: CAPHPRGGTDTQYF
CDR3 DNA: TGCGCCCCTCATCCCCGGGGAGGCACAGATACGCAGTATTTT

J gene: TRBJ1-4
V gene: TRBV3-1
D gene: TRBD1
clone size: NA
CDR3 protein: CASSQSSGGHNKKLFF
CDR3 DNA: TGTGCCAGCAGCCAATCCTCAGGGGGACATAATAAAAAACTGTTTTTT

J gene: TRBJ1-2
V gene: TRBV20-1
D gene: TRBD1
clone size: few
CDR3 protein: CSAREGGGGGIYGYTF
CDR3 DNA: TGCAGTGCTAGAGAAGGAGGGGGCGGTGGTATCTATGGCTACACCTTC

J gene: TRBJ1-6
V gene: TRBV10-3
D gene: NA
clone size: NA
CDR3 protein: CAISESNSPLHF
CDR3 DNA: TGTGCCATCAGTGAGTCGAATTCACCCCTCCACTTT

J gene: TRBJ2-5
V gene: TRBV5-1
D gene: NA
clone size: few
CDR3 protein: CASSARRGVGQKETQYF
CDR3 DNA: TGCGCCAGCAGCGCTCGGCGGGGAGTGGGACAGAAGGAGACCCAGTACTTC

J gene: TRBJ2-1
V gene: TRBV27
D gene: NA
clone size: NA
CDR3 protein: CASSFREIGEQFF
CDR3 DNA: TGTGCCAGCAGTTTCCGGGAGATCGGTGAGCAGTTCTTC

J gene: TRBJ2-1
V gene: TRBV12-3/TRBV12-4
D gene: TRBD2
clone size: few
CDR3 protein: CASSGLAGGPQSSYNEQFF
CDR3 DNA: TGTGCCAGCAGCGGACTAGCGGGGGGCCCGCAGAGCTCCTACAATGAGCAGTTCTTC

J gene: TRBJ2-1
V gene: TRBV5-1
D gene: TRBD1
clone size: few
CDR3 protein: CASSPGTGSDEQFF
CDR3 DNA: TGCGCCAGCAGCCCCGGGACAGGGTCGGATGAGCAGTTCTTC

J gene: TRBJ2-2
V gene: TRBV18
D gene: TRBD1
clone size: NA
CDR3 protein: CASSPLWDRGTNTGELFF
CDR3 DNA: TGTGCCAGCTCACCGCTATGGGACAGGGGAACGAACACCGGGGAGCTGTTTTTT

J gene: TRBJ2-1
V gene: TRBV5-1
D gene: TRBD1
clone size: NA
CDR3 protein: CASSGGTGGVTEQFF
CDR3 DNA: TGCGCCAGCAGCGGAGGGACAGGGGGAGTGACTGAGCAGTTCTTC

J gene: TRBJ1-1
V gene: TRBV6-5
D gene: NA
clone size: few
CDR3 protein: CASSYAARDTEAFF
CDR3 DNA: TGTGCCAGCAGTTACGCAGCTAGGGACACTGAAGCTTTCTTT

J gene: TRBJ2-5
V gene: TRBV12-3/TRBV12-4
D gene: NA
clone size: NA
CDR3 protein: CASRNRVYEETQYF
CDR3 DNA: TGTGCCAGCAGGAATAGGGTCTACGAAGAGACCCAGTACTTC

J gene: TRBJ1-2
V gene: TRBV6-1
D gene: TRBD1
clone size: NA
CDR3 protein: CASRDRIYGYTF
CDR3 DNA: TGTGCCAGCAGGGACAGGATCTATGGCTACACCTTC

J gene: TRBJ2-1
V gene: TRBV4-3
D gene: NA
clone size: few
CDR3 protein: CASSQNSPQGYNEQFF
CDR3 DNA: TGCGCCAGCAGCCAGAATAGTCCTCAGGGGTACAATGAGCAGTTCTTC

J gene: TRBJ1-2
V gene: TRBV7-9
D gene: TRBD1
clone size: NA
CDR3 protein: CASSSLQGRNNYGYTF
CDR3 DNA: TGTGCCAGCAGCTCCCTACAGGGGCGAAATAACTATGGCTACACCTTC

J gene: TRBJ2-7
V gene: TRBV21-1
D gene: NA
clone size: few
CDR3 protein: CASSKTGGGYEQYF
CDR3 DNA: TGTGCCAGCAGCAAAACAGGGGGCGGCTACGAGCAGTACTTC

J gene: TRBJ2-4
V gene: TRBV7-2
D gene: NA
clone size: few
CDR3 protein: CASSFSGRQGNIQYF
CDR3 DNA: TGTGCCAGCAGCTTTTCAGGGCGGCAGGGGAACATTCAGTACTTC

J gene: TRBJ2-7
V gene: TRBV7-6
D gene: NA
clone size: NA
CDR3 protein: CASSLSDRDYEQYF
CDR3 DNA: TGTGCCAGCAGCTTATCGGACAGAGACTACGAGCAGTACTTC

J gene: TRBJ2-5
V gene: TRBV12-3/TRBV12-4
D gene: TRBD2
clone size: NA
CDR3 protein: CASIPEGVAGVETQYF
CDR3 DNA: TGTGCCAGCATTCCCGAGGGGGTAGCGGGAGTAGAGACCCAGTACTTC

J gene: TRBJ1-2
V gene: TRBV19
D gene: TRBD1
clone size: few
CDR3 protein: CASRDREDYGYTF
CDR3 DNA: TGTGCCAGTAGGGACAGGGAAGACTATGGCTACACCTTC

J gene: TRBJ2-7
V gene: TRBV5-1
D gene: NA
clone size: many
CDR3 protein: CASSSDLLSSYEQYF
CDR3 DNA: TGCGCCAGCAGCTCGGACTTGCTTAGCTCCTACGAGCAGTACTTC

J gene: TRBJ2-7
V gene: TRBV7-2
D gene: TRBD1
clone size: few
CDR3 protein: CASSLPGQGRYEQYF
CDR3 DNA: TGTGCCAGCAGCTTACCGGGACAGGGGAGGTACGAGCAGTACTTC

J gene: TRBJ2-5
V gene: TRBV12-3/TRBV12-4
D gene: TRBD2
clone size: few
CDR3 protein: CASRPGLAIQTQYF
CDR3 DNA: TGTGCCAGCAGACCGGGACTAGCGATTCAGACCCAGTACTTC

J gene: TRBJ2-1
V gene: TRBV12-3/TRBV12-4
D gene: NA
clone size: NA
CDR3 protein: CASSPVVGEQFF
CDR3 DNA: TGTGCCAGCAGTCCAGTGGTAGGAGAGCAGTTCTTC

J gene: TRBJ2-3
V gene: TRBV7-9
D gene: NA
clone size: NA
CDR3 protein: CASSLSSAGTDTQYF
CDR3 DNA: TGTGCCAGCAGCTTAAGCAGTGCGGGCACAGATACGCAGTATTTT

J gene: TRBJ2-3
V gene: TRBV19
D gene: TRBD2
clone size: few
CDR3 protein: CASSQTSGSGSDTQYF
CDR3 DNA: TGTGCCAGTAGCCAGACTAGCGGGAGTGGGTCAGATACGCAGTATTTT

J gene: TRBJ1-1
V gene: TRBV12-3/TRBV12-4
D gene: NA
clone size: NA
CDR3 protein: CASSLNGNTEAFF
CDR3 DNA: TGTGCCAGCAGCTTGAATGGGAACACTGAAGCTTTCTTT

J gene: TRBJ2-7
V gene: TRBV18
D gene: NA
clone size: NA
CDR3 protein: CASSPPIYEQYF
CDR3 DNA: TGTGCCAGCTCACCGCCGATTTACGAGCAGTACTTC

J gene: TRBJ1-6
V gene: TRBV11-2
D gene: NA
clone size: few
CDR3 protein: CASSFDGFMDSPLHF
CDR3 DNA: TGTGCCAGCAGCTTTGACGGCTTTATGGATTCACCCCTCCACTTT

J gene: TRBJ1-6
V gene: TRBV5-1
D gene: TRBD1
clone size: NA
CDR3 protein: CASSYGQADYSPLHF
CDR3 DNA: TGCGCCAGCAGCTACGGACAGGCCGATTATTCACCCCTCCACTTT

J gene: TRBJ2-5
V gene: TRBV7-2
D gene: NA
clone size: NA
CDR3 protein: CASSLGFGGTYQETQYF
CDR3 DNA: TGTGCCAGCAGCTTAGGGTTTGGAGGGACCTACCAAGAGACCCAGTACTTC

J gene: TRBJ2-3
V gene: TRBV20-1
D gene: TRBD2
clone size: NA
CDR3 protein: CSASGLAGGLGTDTQYF
CDR3 DNA: TGCAGTGCCTCGGGGCTAGCGGGGGGGCTTGGCACAGATACGCAGTATTTT

J gene: TRBJ1-1
V gene: TRBV15
D gene: NA
clone size: NA
CDR3 protein: CATTPRQRMNTEAFF
CDR3 DNA: TGTGCCACCACCCCGAGACAAAGGATGAACACTGAAGCTTTCTTT

J gene: TRBJ1-1
V gene: TRBV7-9
D gene: TRBD1
clone size: few
CDR3 protein: CASRGQENTEAFF
CDR3 DNA: TGTGCCAGCCGGGGACAGGAGAACACTGAAGCTTTCTTT

J gene: TRBJ2-7
V gene: TRBV6-5
D gene: NA
clone size: few
CDR3 protein: CASSLLVGASYEQYF
CDR3 DNA: TGTGCCAGCAGTCTCCTGGTAGGGGCCTCCTACGAGCAGTACTTC

J gene: TRBJ2-2
V gene: TRBV18
D gene: NA
clone size: NA
CDR3 protein: CASSEPGQNTGELFF
CDR3 DNA: TGTGCCAGCTCGGAACCGGGACAGAACACCGGGGAGCTGTTTTTT

J gene: TRBJ1-4
V gene: TRBV9
D gene: NA
clone size: few
CDR3 protein: CASSVRATNEKLFF
CDR3 DNA: TGTGCCAGCAGCGTGAGGGCAACTAATGAAAAACTGTTTTTT

J gene: TRBJ2-7
V gene: TRBV6-2/TRBV6-3
D gene: TRBD2
clone size: NA
CDR3 protein: CASSSSTSGKAYF
CDR3 DNA: TGTGCCAGCAGTTCATCGACTAGCGGGAAGGCCTATTTC

J gene: TRBJ2-7
V gene: TRBV5-1
D gene: NA
clone size: NA
CDR3 protein: CASSWGEDYEQYF
CDR3 DNA: TGCGCCAGCAGTTGGGGGGAGGACTACGAGCAGTACTTC

J gene: TRBJ2-1
V gene: TRBV7-3
D gene: NA
clone size: few
CDR3 protein: CASSLMPAVRHEQFF
CDR3 DNA: TGTGCCAGCAGCTTAATGCCAGCGGTGCGGCATGAGCAGTTCTTC

J gene: TRBJ2-6
V gene: TRBV29-1
D gene: NA
clone size: few
CDR3 protein: CSVTVLGANVLTF
CDR3 DNA: TGCAGCGTGACAGTTCTTGGGGCCAACGTCCTGACTTTC

J gene: TRBJ2-7
V gene: TRBV5-1
D gene: NA
clone size: few
CDR3 protein: CASSLAGASAYEQYF
CDR3 DNA: TGCGCCAGCAGCTTGGCTGGGGCATCGGCCTACGAGCAGTACTTC

J gene: TRBJ2-1
V gene: TRBV3-1
D gene: TRBD2
clone size: few
CDR3 protein: CASSLQAGLSVEQFF
CDR3 DNA: TGTGCCAGCAGCCTCCAAGCGGGGCTTTCGGTGGAGCAGTTCTTC

J gene: TRBJ2-5
V gene: TRBV15
D gene: NA
clone size: NA
CDR3 protein: CATSRDRSELRETQYF
CDR3 DNA: TGTGCCACCAGCAGAGATCGGTCAGAACTTCGGGAGACCCAGTACTTC

J gene: TRBJ2-5
V gene: TRBV7-2
D gene: NA
clone size: NA
CDR3 protein: CASSRSSQETQYF
CDR3 DNA: TGTGCCAGCAGCCGATCGAGCCAAGAGACCCAGTACTTC

J gene: TRBJ1-2
V gene: TRBV18
D gene: TRBD1
clone size: few
CDR3 protein: CASSPTGDRINYGYTF
CDR3 DNA: TGTGCCAGCTCACCAACGGGGGACAGGATAAACTATGGCTACACCTTC

J gene: TRBJ2-7
V gene: TRBV7-9
D gene: NA
clone size: few
CDR3 protein: CASSYRDHYEQYF
CDR3 DNA: TGTGCCAGCAGCTACCGGGACCACTACGAGCAGTACTTC

J gene: TRBJ2-1
V gene: TRBV12-3/TRBV12-4
D gene: NA
clone size: few
CDR3 protein: CASSLVFYGSSYNEQFF
CDR3 DNA: TGTGCCAGCAGTTTAGTGTTCTACGGTAGCTCCTACAATGAGCAGTTCTTC

J gene: TRBJ2-6
V gene: TRBV2
D gene: NA
clone size: NA
CDR3 protein: CASSEAGGQSLLWANVLTF
CDR3 DNA: TGTGCCAGCAGTGAAGCGGGGGGACAGTCCCTCCTCTGGGCCAACGTCCTGACTTTC

J gene: TRBJ2-3
V gene: TRBV7-9
D gene: NA
clone size: NA
CDR3 protein: CASSPIGGGTDTQYF
CDR3 DNA: TGTGCCAGCAGCCCCATAGGAGGGGGCACAGATACGCAGTATTTT

J gene: TRBJ2-3
V gene: TRBV11-2
D gene: NA
clone size: NA
CDR3 protein: CASTLRGTDTQYF
CDR3 DNA: TGTGCCAGCACTCTGAGGGGCACAGATACGCAGTATTTT

J gene: TRBJ2-2
V gene: TRBV3-1
D gene: NA
clone size: NA
CDR3 protein: CASSQGDLLTGELFF
CDR3 DNA: TGTGCCAGCAGCCAAGGGGACTTGTTGACCGGGGAGCTGTTTTTT

J gene: TRBJ1-4
V gene: TRBV12-3/TRBV12-4
D gene: NA
clone size: NA
CDR3 protein: CASSLETTNEKLFF
CDR3 DNA: TGTGCCAGCAGCCTCGAAACAACTAATGAAAAACTGTTTTTT

J gene: TRBJ1-5
V gene: TRBV20-1
D gene: TRBD1
clone size: NA
CDR3 protein: CSAGGQGNQPQHF
CDR3 DNA: TGCAGTGCTGGCGGACAGGGTAATCAGCCCCAGCATTTT

J gene: TRBJ2-1
V gene: TRBV18
D gene: TRBD2
clone size: NA
CDR3 protein: CASSVSGRPNEQFF
CDR3 DNA: TGTGCCAGCTCAGTTAGCGGGAGACCCAATGAGCAGTTCTTC

J gene: TRBJ1-1
V gene: TRBV12-3/TRBV12-4
D gene: NA
clone size: NA
CDR3 protein: CASSLSLRYTEAFF
CDR3 DNA: TGTGCCAGCAGTTTAAGCTTGCGATACACTGAAGCTTTCTTT

J gene: TRBJ2-5
V gene: TRBV19
D gene: TRBD1
clone size: few
CDR3 protein: CASSDRGSETQYF
CDR3 DNA: TGTGCCAGTAGTGACAGGGGGTCAGAGACCCAGTACTTC

J gene: TRBJ2-1
V gene: TRBV30
D gene: NA
clone size: NA
CDR3 protein: CAWLRVTYNEQFF
CDR3 DNA: TGTGCCTGGTTAAGGGTCACCTACAATGAGCAGTTCTTC

J gene: TRBJ2-2
V gene: TRBV11-2
D gene: TRBD1
clone size: NA
CDR3 protein: CASGHRTGWGTGELFF
CDR3 DNA: TGTGCCAGCGGCCATCGGACAGGGTGGGGCACCGGGGAGCTGTTTTTT

J gene: TRBJ1-5
V gene: TRBV29-1
D gene: NA
clone size: once
CDR3 protein: CSVMGSGQPQHF
CDR3 DNA: TGCAGCGTGATGGGGTCAGGTCAGCCCCAGCATTTT